The sequence of this T cell receptor beta chain was determined in a study of OX40 agonist ivuxolimab in advanced cancers. The CDR3 totals 12 residues. V was cut by 0 bases and J by 12 bases, with 10 bases left in between. Germline CDR1 SGHDT, CDR2 YYEEEE. Generated by immunoSEQ multiplex PCR, the TCRdb table keeps only in-frame clones and is missing some. This sample has about 79,000 clones, with around 94% found just once. The genes are TRBV5-6 and TRBJ2-1; tentative D call: TRBD2 (6 bases). This specimen was CD4+ or CD8+ T cells sorted from blood, taken in a trial of the OX40 agonist ivuxolimab. The source is an adult with an advanced solid tumor such as melanoma, head and neck, liver or kidney cancer. CDR3 protein: CASSLGSGRQFF. In DNA, the CDR3 is TGTGCCAGCAGCTTGGGGAGCGGGCGGCAGTTCTTC.